What follows describes a single TCR beta chain. Its antigen is undetermined. The record originates from a study of human T cells and chemical hapten exposure. The study's findings and limits: Expanded TCRs grouped into significantly more large CDR3 similarity clusters than controls produced.

TCRdb itself ran the RACE reads through MiXCR, one entry per CDR3 protein. Among approximately 90,000 distinct CDR3 sequences listed, 11% were seen once. Time point meaning: patch test 2, 6 weeks after DPC sensitization. This sample's treatment: therapeutic diphenylcyclopropenone sensitization with weekly scalp DPC. The J segment lost 3 bases and the V segment lost 7 bases, leaving 4 bases of the junction unmatched. Germline CDR1 KGHDR, CDR2 SFDVKD. This CDR3 is 14 amino acids long. This clonotype was sampled from a man in his forties with alopecia areata. Some clones in this sample may be carry-over from other donors' samples. The sample consisted of whole blood, taken in connection with sensitization to the hapten diphenylcyclopropenone (DPC). The J gene is TRBJ2-2, the V gene TRBV24-1, with 7 bases aligning to TRBD2. The CDR3 coding sequence is TGTGCCACCAGCCGCGGGAGTGACACCGGGGAGCTGTTTTTT. It codes for CATSRGSDTGELFF.